Sequencing of this TCR beta chain was carried out in a study of blood T cell repertoires in COVID-19. The method was immunoSEQ multiplex PCR; TCRdb's version includes in-frame clones alone and lacks a portion of them. The sample contains 150,000 to 200,000 clones, roughly 82% of which appear only once. Trimming shortened V by 5 bases and J by 4 bases, and 12 bases separated the two germline ends. The CDR3 consists of 13 residues. Germline V gene lookup returns CDR1 LNHDA and CDR2 SQIVND (reference sequence). The sequenced sample consisted of peripheral blood. The chain carries TRBV19 and TRBJ2-7; tentative D call: TRBD2 (6 bases). The receptor's source is a woman aged 65 to 85 with acute or convalescent COVID-19. The CDR3 reads CASSPSGGYEQYF. DNA for the CDR3: TGTGCCAGTAGTCCCAGTGGGGGGTACGAGCAGTACTTC.